These 16 T cell receptor beta chains came from one sample sequenced in a study of blood T cell repertoires in COVID-19 (dated by TCRdb to about 2020). The library was generated by the immunoSEQ multiplex PCR assay. In TCRdb, the immuneACCESS table is reduced to in-frame sequences with V and J assigned. These tables do not hold every clone; where another copy was compared, an unresolved V gene accounts for under half, and the others remain unexplained. In this sample the table shows 100,000 to 150,000 clones, almost 70% of which occur a single time. The ten biggest clones cover about 1.9% of the sample. Sequences were obtained from peripheral blood. These TCRs come from a woman aged 65 to 85 with acute or convalescent COVID-19.

This sequence joins TRBV18 and TRBJ1-2; 9 bases map to TRBD1. The germline V gene encodes CDR1 KGHSH and CDR2 LQKENI. Trimming at V came to 6 bases and at J to 6 bases, leaving 14 bases not matched to a gene. This CDR3 spans 16 amino acids. The CDR3 DNA sequence: TGTGCCAGCTCCGTTGGGCTGGGACAGGGTGCCGATGGCTACACCTTC. This codes for CASSVGLGQGADGYTF.

The chain employs TRBV5-6 and TRBJ1-2, with D perhaps matching TRBD1 (6 bases). This CDR3 has 14 amino acids. V gave up 3 bases and J gave up 3 bases, with 12 bases separating them. The germline V gene encodes CDR1 SGHDT and CDR2 YYEEEE. CDR3 amino acids: CASSSRTDDYGYTF. CDR3 nucleotides: TGTGCCAGCAGCTCCCGGACAGACGACTATGGCTACACCTTC.

V is TRBV6-5 and J is TRBJ1-2; 8 nucleotides agree with TRBD1. V lost 5 bases to trimming and J lost 5 bases; unmatched junction nucleotides: 7. This CDR3 region has 14 residues. Germline V CDR1 and CDR2: MNHEY, SVGAGI. This CDR3 is CASSPGQGGYGYTF. Here the CDR3 DNA reads TGTGCCAGCAGTCCCGGACAGGGCGGGTATGGCTACACCTTC.

This clone was observed a single time. The J gene is TRBJ1-3, the V gene TRBV15; 7 bases agree with TRBD1. The V gene's germline CDR1 is LNHNV and CDR2 YYDKDF (reference sequence). Trimming at V came to 1 base and at J to 8 bases, leaving 5 bases not matched to a gene. The CDR3 covers 14 residues. CDR3: CATSRGDRADTIYF. The CDR3 nucleotides are TGTGCCACCAGCAGAGGAGACAGGGCGGACACCATATATTTT.

The rearrangement uses TRBV27 and TRBJ2-5, with TRBD2 matching over 9 bases. V gave up 9 bases and J gave up 5 bases; unmatched junction bases: 13. The length of the CDR3 is 15 residues. Germline CDR1 MNHEY, CDR2 SMNVEV (reference sequence). DNA for the CDR3: TGTGCCAGTTCCCCCGTGGCGGGGGGGCGGGAGACCCAGTACTTC. This translates into CASSPVAGGRETQYF.

The table lists this clone with a few counts. The CDR3 nucleotides read TGTGCCAGCTCACCACCGGGAGTAGCGCTAGATACGCAGTATTTT. Encoded protein: CASSPPGVALDTQYF. The chain has TRBV18 and TRBJ2-3; D perhaps matches TRBD2 (5 bases). Germline V lookup: CDR1 KGHSH, CDR2 LQKENI. Trimming cost V 0 bases and J 5 bases, with 12 bases left between them. This CDR3 is 15 amino acids long.

The rearrangement joins TRBV7-9 to TRBJ2-2; D remains unclear. Germline V lookup: CDR1 SEHNR, CDR2 FQNEAQ (reference sequence). Trimming took off 5 bases at V and 7 bases at J, with 14 bases between the two ends. This CDR3 spans 14 amino acids. The CDR3 loop is CASSRGLLGGELFF. DNA of the CDR3: TGTGCCAGCAGCCGCGGTCTTTTGGGCGGGGAGCTGTTTTTT.

This chain joins TRBV18 and TRBJ2-3, with TRBD2 identical over 7 bases. Trimming cost V 9 bases and J 2 bases; bases outside gene matches: 11. CDR3 size: 15 residues. Looked up from germline, CDR1 is KGHSH and CDR2 is LQKENI. Written as DNA, the CDR3 is TGTGCCAGTTCCCCTGGACTAGGTAACACAGATACGCAGTATTTT. Encoded protein: CASSPGLGNTDTQYF. Full variable domain (remainder filled in from reference TRBV18 and TRBJ2-3): NAGVMQNPRHLVRRRGQEARLRCSPMKGHSHVYWYRQLPEEGLKFMVYLQKENIIDESGMPKERFSAEFPKEGPSILRIQQVVRGDSAAYFCASSPGLGNTDTQYFGPGTRLTVL.

The rearrangement joins TRBV29-1 to TRBJ2-4; TRBD1 matches 9 bases. In germline, CDR1 is SQVTM, CDR2 ANQGSEA. This CDR3 contains 14 residues. Germline trimming cut 7 bases from V and 6 bases from J; bases unmatched to any gene: 10. CDR3 in DNA: TGCAGCGCCGAGCTCGGGACAGGGCTAAACATTCAGTACTTC. As protein: CSAELGTGLNIQYF.

This clone came up once. V gene TRBV7-3 combines with J gene TRBJ2-1, with 7 bases lining up with TRBD1. Germline assignment: CDR1 SGHTA and CDR2 FQGTGA. The CDR3 sequence is 14 residues long. Trimming removed 5 bases from V and 6 bases from J; junction bases left unmatched: 7. CDR3 amino acids: CASSLQGVSNEQFF. The CDR3, as DNA: TGTGCCAGCAGCCTCCAGGGGGTCTCCAATGAGCAGTTCTTC.

The chain joins TRBV28 to TRBJ2-7, with 8 bases that match TRBD1. The CDR3 covers 15 residues. Losses at the gene ends were 3 bases for V and 5 bases for J; bases not matched to a gene: 9. Germline V gene data show CDR1 as MDHEN and CDR2 as SYDVKM. This CDR3 reads CASSLGDRKSNEQYF. The CDR3, as DNA: TGTGCCAGCAGTTTGGGGGACAGGAAGAGTAACGAGCAGTACTTC.

The gene calls are TRBV12-3 or TRBV12-4 and TRBJ1-1; 8 bases match TRBD1. The CDR3 consists of 13 residues. Trimming removed 7 bases from V and 8 bases from J; junction bases left unmatched: 9. The CDR3 loop reads CASTLQGVGEAFF. The CDR3, as DNA: TGTGCCAGCACCTTACAGGGGGTCGGGGAAGCTTTCTTT.

Only a few counts were recorded for this clone. V gene TRBV25-1 combines with J gene TRBJ2-5; 10 nucleotides agree with TRBD1. Losses at the gene ends were 7 bases for V and 1 base for J; bases not matched to a gene: 9. Germline assignment: CDR1 MGHDK and CDR2 SYGVNS. CDR3 size: 16 residues. The CDR3: CASTKGGQGSQETQYF. CDR3 in DNA: TGTGCCAGCACCAAGGGGGGACAGGGGTCCCAAGAGACCCAGTACTTC.

CDR3 residues: CASNSGSLSTDTQYF. For the CDR3, the DNA is TGTGCCAGCAACTCCGGGAGCCTTAGCACAGATACGCAGTATTTT. V and J are TRBV6-5 and TRBJ2-3; possibly TRBD2 for D (6 bases). The V end was cut by 7 bases, the J end by 0 bases, with 14 bases between. There are 15 residues in the CDR3. Per the germline V gene, CDR1 is MNHEY and CDR2 is SVGAGI.

V and J are TRBV5-1 and TRBJ1-4; D perhaps matches TRBD1 (5 bases). This CDR3 spans 15 amino acids. Between the trimmed V and J ends, which lost 4 bases and 7 bases, there was a span of 17 bases. CDR1 is SGHRS, CDR2 YFSETQ, per germline. The chain's CDR3 is CASSGGSGWGEKLFF. The CDR3 nucleotides are TGCGCCAGCAGCGGAGGGTCAGGGTGGGGTGAAAAACTGTTTTTT.

This clone showed up just once. The rearrangement uses TRBV7-6 and TRBJ2-5, with D perhaps matching TRBD2 (5 bases). This CDR3 region has 15 residues. Trimming stripped 8 bases from V and 5 bases from J, with 21 bases between. Germline values: CDR1 SGHVS, CDR2 FNYEAQ. The CDR3 sequence is CASALRHGVAETQYF. CDR3 DNA sequence: TGTGCCAGCGCGCTACGTCATGGGGTAGCGGAGACCCAGTACTTC.